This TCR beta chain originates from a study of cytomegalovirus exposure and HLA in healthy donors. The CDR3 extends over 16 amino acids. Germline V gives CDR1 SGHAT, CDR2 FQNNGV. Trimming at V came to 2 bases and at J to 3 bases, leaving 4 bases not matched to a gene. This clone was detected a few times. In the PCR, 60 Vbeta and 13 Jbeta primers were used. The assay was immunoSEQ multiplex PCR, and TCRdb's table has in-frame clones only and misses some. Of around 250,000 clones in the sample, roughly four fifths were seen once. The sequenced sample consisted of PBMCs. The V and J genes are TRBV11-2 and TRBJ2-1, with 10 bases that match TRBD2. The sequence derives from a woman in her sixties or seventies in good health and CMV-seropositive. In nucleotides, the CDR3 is TGTGCCAGCAGCTTACCAGGACTAGCGGTCTACAATGAGCAGTTCTTC. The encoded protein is CASSLPGLAVYNEQFF.